Following are 26 T cell receptor beta chains from one sample sequenced in a study of cytomegalovirus exposure and HLA in healthy donors. Primers included in the PCR were 60 Vbeta and 13 Jbeta primers. The assay was immunoSEQ multiplex PCR, and TCRdb's table has in-frame clones only and misses some. The sample has about 140,000 clones; roughly 80% are singletons. Sequencing used PBMCs. The receptors were gathered from a female donor in good health and CMV-seronegative.

The CDR3 coding sequence is TGTGCCAGCGATATCTGGACAGGGGAAGAGGGTGCAACTAATGAAAAACTGTTTTTT. The encoded protein is CASDIWTGEEGATNEKLFF. The J gene is TRBJ1-4, the V gene TRBV2; 9 nucleotides match TRBD1. The CDR3 extends over 19 amino acids. CDR1 is SNHLY, CDR2 FYNNEI, per germline. The V segment lost 8 bases and the J segment 0 bases; nucleotides outside the gene matches: 16.

This clone was counted only a few times. The chain combines TRBV13 with TRBJ2-1, with a tentative D call TRBD2 (6 bases). The CDR3 extends over 15 amino acids. Trimming pared 3 bases from V and 8 bases from J, leaving 17 bases between. Germline CDR1 and CDR2: PRHDT and FYEKMQ (reference sequence). The CDR3 bases are TGTGCCAGCAGCTTGAACCTGGGGGGTTGGGATGAGCAGTTCTTC. It codes for CASSLNLGGWDEQFF. The full variable domain, rest sourced from reference TRBV13 and TRBJ2-1, is AAGVIQSPRHLIKEKRETATLKCYPIPRHDTVYWYQQGPGQDPQFLISFYEKMQSDKGSIPDRFSAQQFSDYHSELNMSSLELGDSALYFCASSLNLGGWDEQFFGPGTRLTVL.

This rearrangement joins TRBV6-6 to TRBJ1-5, with 7 bases aligning to TRBD1. In germline, CDR1 is MNHNY, CDR2 SVGAGI (reference sequence). Trimming took 6 bases from V and 6 from J; bases not matched to a gene: 2. The CDR3 contains 12 residues. DNA of the CDR3: TGTGCCAGCAGACAGGGGAGTCAGCCCCAGCATTTT. Its translation: CASRQGSQPQHF.

This chain connects TRBV28 to TRBJ2-4; weak D call: TRBD1 (5 bases). Germline CDR1 reads MDHEN; CDR2 reads SYDVKM. V lost 6 bases and J lost 3, with 15 bases in between. This CDR3 has 15 amino acids. The DNA for the CDR3 is TGTGCCAGCAGCCCAGACAGACACGGCAAAAACATTCAGTACTTC. Its translation is CASSPDRHGKNIQYF.

J is TRBJ2-7 and V is TRBV7-6; 7 nucleotides align to TRBD2. The CDR3 runs to 17 residues. V trimming: 0 bases; J trimming: 1 base; junction bases outside the gene matches: 9. Germline-derived CDR1 and CDR2 are SGHVS and FNYEAQ. In DNA, the CDR3 is TGTGCCAGCAGCTTAGCAGGCGGGCAGGGAGGGTCCTACGAGCAGTACTTC. Its translation is CASSLAGGQGGSYEQYF.

CDR3 loop: CASSSTQGRNTEAFF. The CDR3 DNA is TGTGCCAGCAGTTCGACACAGGGGAGGAACACTGAAGCTTTCTTT. The chain employs TRBV6-5 and TRBJ1-1, with 7 bases matching TRBD1. The germline gives CDR1 MNHEY, CDR2 SVGAGI. The CDR3 extends over 15 amino acids. The V segment lost 4 bases and the J segment 1 base; nucleotides outside the gene matches: 6.

The chain has TRBV15 and TRBJ2-7; no firm D call. CDR3 length equals 13 residues. CDR1 LNHNV and CDR2 YYDKDF come from the germline V gene (reference sequence). The V gene lost 3 bases and the J gene lost 7 bases, with 13 bases spanning the gap. The CDR3 spells CATSRDSGWEQYF. DNA of the CDR3: TGTGCCACCAGCAGGGATTCAGGTTGGGAGCAGTACTTC.

The chain recombines TRBV28 with TRBJ2-7; tentative D call: TRBD2 (5 bases). V gave up 7 bases and J gave up 7 bases, with 17 bases separating them. Germline V CDR1 and CDR2: MDHEN, SYDVKM. This CDR3 is 13 amino acids long. In DNA, the CDR3 is TGTGCCAGCATCAAACGCCCTGGCGGGGAGCAGTACTTC. It encodes CASIKRPGGEQYF.

This clone was seen only once. In DNA form, the CDR3 reads TGTGCCAGCAGCAAATGTCGGACAGGTACCTACGAGCAGTACTTC. Translated, it gives CASSKCRTGTYEQYF. The gene calls are TRBV21-1 and TRBJ2-7; the table gives TRBD1 as D, unverified against the DNA. TRBV21-1 has pseudogene status. This CDR3 has 15 residues.

As concerns this clone: Germline and junction disagree at one end, which may indicate a read error. V is TRBV7-7 and J is TRBJ2-5, with TRBD1 identical over 7 bases. The CDR3 length is 14 residues. The germline V gene has CDR1 SSHAT and CDR2 FNYEAQ (reference sequence). The CDR3 DNA sequence: TGTGCTAGCAGCTCACAGGGGAGAGGAGAGACCCAGTACTTC. Protein sequence: CASSSQGRGETQYF.

The V and J genes are TRBV5-6 and TRBJ1-2; a possible D gene is TRBD1 (6 bases). The germline gives CDR1 SGHDT, CDR2 YYEEEE. The CDR3 spans 15 residues. The germline V and J ends were trimmed by 0 bases and 4 bases, with 13 bases remaining between them. Here the CDR3 reads CASSLVSLDSYGYTF. The CDR3 nucleotides read TGTGCCAGCAGCTTGGTTTCCCTGGACAGCTATGGCTACACCTTC.

This clone was recorded once. V usage is TRBV27 and J usage is TRBJ1-1, with D perhaps TRBD1 (5 bases). This CDR3 is 13 amino acids long. Looked up from germline, CDR1 is MNHEY and CDR2 is SMNVEV (reference sequence). V was clipped by 5 bases and J by 5 bases, with 12 bases between them. In DNA, the CDR3 is TGTGCCAGCAGTACCCGGGGGAGTACTGAAGCTTTCTTT. This translates into CASSTRGSTEAFF.

Here the CDR3 reads CAWSVREGSNNEQFF. CDR3 nucleotide sequence: TGTGCCTGGAGTGTCAGGGAGGGTTCTAACAATGAGCAGTTCTTC. V usage is TRBV30 and J usage is TRBJ2-1; 7 bases match TRBD2. Germline lookup yields CDR1 GTSNPN and CDR2 SVGIG (reference sequence). Germline trimming cut 0 bases from V and 5 bases from J; bases unmatched to any gene: 7. CDR3 length: 15 residues.

V gene TRBV5-1 combines with J gene TRBJ1-4; 7 bases agree with TRBD1. The trim removed 6 bases at V and 4 bases at J, leaving 6 bases unmatched. The CDR3 contains 14 residues. Looked up from germline, CDR1 is SGHRS and CDR2 is YFSETQ. The CDR3 loop reads CASTAQGDNEKLFF. DNA of the CDR3: TGCGCCAGCACCGCTCAGGGGGATAATGAAAAACTGTTTTTT.

The chain carries TRBV2 and TRBJ2-5; TRBD1 might be the D (5 bases). This CDR3 spans 15 amino acids. The germline gives CDR1 SNHLY, CDR2 FYNNEI. Between the trimmed V and J ends, which lost 1 base and 5 bases, there was a span of 14 bases. This CDR3 is CASSEEDTLGETQYF. In nucleotides, the CDR3 is TGTGCCAGCAGTGAAGAGGACACCCTGGGGGAGACCCAGTACTTC.

The chain recombines TRBV28 with TRBJ2-1; possibly TRBD2 for D (6 bases). The V and J ends lost 3 bases and 7 bases respectively, with 16 bases between them. Germline V lookup: CDR1 MDHEN, CDR2 SYDVKM. There are 15 residues in the CDR3. The CDR3, as DNA: TGTGCCAGCAGTTTTCCGGGAGAGGTGGCAAATGAGCAGTTCTTC. As protein: CASSFPGEVANEQFF.

This chain connects TRBV5-6 to TRBJ2-7; TRBD1 agrees at 9 bases. Germline loops: CDR1 SGHDT, CDR2 YYEEEE. The CDR3 runs to 14 residues. V shed 2 bases, J shed 5 bases, and the junction held 5 bases outside the gene matches. As DNA, the CDR3 is TGTGCCAGCAGCTTCGACAGGGGGGTGAACGAGCAGTACTTC. Protein: CASSFDRGVNEQYF. The full variable domain, rest sourced from reference TRBV5-6 and TRBJ2-7, is DAGVTQSPTHLIKTRGQQVTLRCSPKSGHDTVSWYQQALGQGPQFIFQYYEEEERQRGNFPDRFSGHQFPNYSSELNVNALLLGDSALYLCASSFDRGVNEQYFGPGTRLTVT.

The CDR3 DNA reads as TGTGCCAGCAGCACGCTAGCGGGAGTTACGCCGGGGGAGCTGTTTTTT. The encoded protein is CASSTLAGVTPGELFF. The genes are TRBV5-4 and TRBJ2-2, with 10 positions matching TRBD2. CDR1 and CDR2 from the germline V gene are SGHNT and YYREEE (reference sequence). V shed 4 bases, J shed 8 bases, and the junction held 11 bases outside the gene matches. The CDR3 sequence is 16 residues long.

V and J are TRBV2 and TRBJ2-3; the match to TRBD2 covers 7 bases. Germline CDR1 is SNHLY and CDR2 is FYNNEI. The CDR3 runs to 15 residues. V gave up 0 bases and J gave up 0 bases; unmatched junction bases: 0. The CDR3 reads CASSEASGSTDTQYF. The CDR3 DNA is TGTGCCAGCAGTGAAGCTAGCGGGAGCACAGATACGCAGTATTTT.

V is TRBV27 and J is TRBJ2-6; 14 bases map to TRBD2. Germline trimming cut 5 bases from V and 0 bases from J; bases unmatched to any gene: 6. Germline CDR1 MNHEY, CDR2 SMNVEV (reference sequence). The CDR3 has 19 residues. Written as DNA, the CDR3 is TGTGCCAGCAGTCCCAGGACTAGCGGGGGGAGCTCTGGGGCCAACGTCCTGACTTTC. Translation: CASSPRTSGGSSGANVLTF.

Comments on this clone: This CDR3 is also generated by other DNA sequences in the sample. The chain recombines TRBV6-1 with TRBJ2-4; the D gene is possibly TRBD2 (6 bases). The CDR3 runs to 14 residues. Germline CDR1 and CDR2: MNHNS and SASEGT. V shed 6 bases and J shed 1 base, with 10 bases lying between them. The CDR3 protein is CASREGPAKNIQYF. CDR3 sequence (DNA): TGTGCCAGCAGGGAGGGCCCCGCCAAAAACATTCAGTACTTC.

The chain carries TRBV28 and TRBJ2-2; perhaps TRBD2 as D (5 bases). V was shortened by 7 bases and J by 5 bases, with 11 bases between the two germline ends. Looked up from germline, CDR1 is MDHEN and CDR2 is SYDVKM. The CDR3 contains 13 residues. The CDR3 DNA sequence: TGTGCCAGCACCCTTCCGGGGACCGGGGAGCTGTTTTTT. This sequence encodes CASTLPGTGELFF.

The gene calls are TRBV27 and TRBJ1-4, with 8 bases aligning to TRBD1. CDR3 length: 18 residues. J gave up 5 bases and V 5 bases, and 16 bases lay outside the gene matches. Germline V gene data show CDR1 as MNHEY and CDR2 as SMNVEV (reference sequence). The CDR3 loop is CASSPSPGGGTGNEKLFF. CDR3 DNA sequence: TGTGCCAGCAGTCCCTCCCCTGGCGGCGGGACAGGCAATGAAAAACTGTTTTTT.

The chain employs TRBV6-1 and TRBJ1-2, with a tentative D call TRBD1 (6 bases). This CDR3 contains 15 residues. V was clipped by 6 bases and J by 0 bases, with 14 bases between them. Per germline, CDR1 MNHNS and CDR2 SASEGT. CDR3 DNA: TGTGCCAGCAGGATGGCCAGGGGCCCTAACTATGGCTACACCTTC. Amino acid sequence: CASRMARGPNYGYTF.

DNA of the CDR3: TGTGCCACCGCTAATACAGGGGAGGTAGACTATGGCTACACCTTC. Translating gives CATANTGEVDYGYTF. The chain carries TRBV27 and TRBJ1-2; 7 nucleotides align to TRBD1. The CDR3 has 15 amino acids. V was pared by 10 bases and J by 3 bases, with 14 bases of the junction left unmatched. Germline values: CDR1 MNHEY, CDR2 SMNVEV (reference sequence).

The chain links TRBV5-1 to TRBJ1-2; TRBD1 agrees at 7 bases. V was clipped by 0 bases and J by 1 base; unmatched bases: 9. Germline assignment: CDR1 SGHRS and CDR2 YFSETQ. This CDR3 has 17 amino acids. The CDR3 protein is CASSLGQGGLHNYGYTF. As DNA, the CDR3 is TGCGCCAGCAGCTTGGGACAGGGAGGACTCCATAACTATGGCTACACCTTC.